The clone carrying this T cell receptor beta chain was counted ten times or more. This entry is derived from a study of spatial heterogeneity in lung cancer. Time point defined: sample taken at primary tumor resection. Unsorted tumor, nontumor lung tissue or cryopreserved PBMC supplied the whole RNA. TCRdb re-called the 5' RACE reads with MiXCR, one entry per CDR3 protein. The table has over 90,000 distinct CDR3 sequences, roughly 8.7% seen once. The CDR3 length is 16 residues. The junction had 6 bases not matched to a gene; V was cut back by 0 bases and J by 2 bases. Germline values: CDR1 SGDLS, CDR2 YYNGEE.

This chain links TRBV9 with TRBJ2-5, with 8 bases aligning to TRBD2. This specimen was PBMCs, taken at surgery. This receptor was identified in a male donor with early-stage non-small cell lung cancer. CDR3 residues: CASSVGGSGAQETQYF. The CDR3 region has the DNA TGTGCCAGCAGCGTAGGTGGTAGCGGGGCTCAAGAGACCCAGTACTTC.